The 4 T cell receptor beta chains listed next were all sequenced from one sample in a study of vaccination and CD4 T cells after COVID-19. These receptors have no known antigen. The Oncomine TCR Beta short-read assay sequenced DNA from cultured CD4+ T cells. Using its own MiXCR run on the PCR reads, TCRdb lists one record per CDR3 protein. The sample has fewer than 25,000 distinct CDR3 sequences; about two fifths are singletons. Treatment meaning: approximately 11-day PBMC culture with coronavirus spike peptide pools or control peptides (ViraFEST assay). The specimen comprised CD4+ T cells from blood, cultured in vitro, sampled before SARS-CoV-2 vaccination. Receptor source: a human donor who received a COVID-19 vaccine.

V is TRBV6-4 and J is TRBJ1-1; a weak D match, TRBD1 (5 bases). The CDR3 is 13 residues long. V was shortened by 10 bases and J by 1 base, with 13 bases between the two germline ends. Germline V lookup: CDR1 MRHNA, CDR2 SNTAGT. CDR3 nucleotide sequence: TGTGCCACTTACTTAGGGGAGAACACTGAAGCTTTCTTT. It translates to CATYLGENTEAFF.

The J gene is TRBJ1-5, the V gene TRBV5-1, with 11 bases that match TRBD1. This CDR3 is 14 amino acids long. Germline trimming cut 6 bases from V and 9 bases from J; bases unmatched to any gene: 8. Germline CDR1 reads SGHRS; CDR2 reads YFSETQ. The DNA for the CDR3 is TGCGCCAGCAAACTGGACAGGGGGCGCGGGCCCCAGCATTTT. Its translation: CASKLDRGRGPQHF.

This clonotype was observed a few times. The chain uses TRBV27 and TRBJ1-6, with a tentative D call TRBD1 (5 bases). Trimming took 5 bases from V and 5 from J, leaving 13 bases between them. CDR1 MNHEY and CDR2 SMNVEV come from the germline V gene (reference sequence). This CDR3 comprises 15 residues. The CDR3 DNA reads TGTGCCAGCAGTCCCCGGACACCCGATAATTCACCCCTCCACTTT. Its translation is CASSPRTPDNSPLHF.

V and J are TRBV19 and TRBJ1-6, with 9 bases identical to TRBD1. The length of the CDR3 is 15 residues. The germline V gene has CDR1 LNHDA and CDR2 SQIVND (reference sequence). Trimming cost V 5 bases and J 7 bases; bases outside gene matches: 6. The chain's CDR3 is CASSSDRGKNSPLHF. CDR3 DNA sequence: TGTGCCAGTAGTTCGGACAGGGGAAAGAATTCACCCCTCCACTTT.